Following are 12 T cell receptor beta chains from one sample sequenced in a study of cytomegalovirus exposure and HLA in healthy donors. It was with 60 Vbeta and 13 Jbeta primers that the PCR ran. Repertoires were generated with immunoSEQ multiplex PCR, while TCRdb's copy carries only in-frame clones and drops some. The sample holds around 130,000 clones, approximately 84% seen once. Material for sequencing was PBMCs. These receptors all stem from a young woman in good health and CMV-seronegative.

This clone was found a few times. The chain combines TRBV6-1 with TRBJ2-2; 8 positions agree with TRBD2. With V trimmed by 6 bases and J by 5 bases, 5 bases remained unmatched. This CDR3 is built from 14 residues. Germline CDR1 is MNHNS and CDR2 is SASEGT. The CDR3 loop is CASRGREETGELFF. The CDR3 region has the DNA TGTGCCAGCAGAGGGCGGGAGGAGACCGGGGAGCTGTTTTTT.

In its sample, this clone was seen once. The chain couples TRBV6-1 to TRBJ1-1, with a weak D call TRBD1 (5 bases). The CDR3 is 14 amino acids. Germline values: CDR1 MNHNS, CDR2 SASEGT. Trimming stripped 2 bases from V and 6 bases from J, with 13 bases between. The DNA of the CDR3 is TGTGCCAGCAGTGAAACAGGCAGGGCTGCTGAAGCTTTCTTT. Its protein is CASSETGRAAEAFF.

The chain recombines TRBV29-1 with TRBJ2-7, with 14 bases matching TRBD2. Looked up from germline, CDR1 is SQVTM and CDR2 is ANQGSEA. With V trimmed by 7 bases and J by 8 bases, 7 bases remained unmatched. There are 13 residues in the CDR3. The CDR3 region has the DNA TGCAGCGCCCGACTAGCGGGAGGGGTTCAGCAGTACTTC. Amino acid sequence: CSARLAGGVQQYF.

The chain uses TRBV13 and TRBJ2-5, with TRBD2 identical over 15 bases. CDR1 and CDR2 (germline): PRHDT, FYEKMQ (reference sequence). The CDR3 extends over 16 amino acids. Trimming cost V 4 bases and J 4 bases; bases outside gene matches: 4. CDR3 coding DNA: TGTGCCAGCAGCTCCGGACTAGCGGGAGGGCGAGAGACCCAGTACTTC. Encoded protein: CASSSGLAGGRETQYF.

V is TRBV5-4 and J is TRBJ1-4; 7 bases map to TRBD1. CDR1 is SGHNT, CDR2 YYREEE, per germline (reference sequence). This CDR3 has 13 residues. J gave up 8 bases and V 2 bases, and 3 bases lay outside the gene matches. In DNA, the CDR3 is TGTGCCAGCAGCTTCAAGGGGGCAGAAAAACTGTTTTTT. It yields the protein CASSFKGAEKLFF.

The genes are TRBV27 and TRBJ2-5, with D unresolved. The closer fit of TRBJ2-7 to the DNA end suggests the J call may be wrong. The germline V gene encodes CDR1 MNHEY and CDR2 SMNVEV (reference sequence). This CDR3 is 14 amino acids long. CDR3 sequence reads: CASSLRHQGYEQYF. The CDR3, as DNA: TGTGCCAGCAGTTTGAGACACCAAGGATACGAGCAGTACTTC.

The J gene is TRBJ1-2, the V gene TRBV2, with 7 bases matching TRBD1. Losses at the gene ends were 6 bases for V and 8 bases for J; bases not matched to a gene: 6. Germline CDR1 reads SNHLY; CDR2 reads FYNNEI. CDR3 length: 12 residues. The CDR3 DNA sequence: TGTGCCAGCAGCCGGACAGGTTACGGCTACACCTTC. Its protein is CASSRTGYGYTF.

This sequence joins TRBV7-9 and TRBJ1-1; D is undetermined. Trimming cost V 0 bases and J 1 base, with 15 bases left between them. The CDR3 runs to 17 residues. CDR1 is SEHNR, CDR2 FQNEAQ, per germline (reference sequence). The CDR3 DNA is TGTGCCAGCAGCTTAGCGTCATGGGGAGGCCCGAACACTGAAGCTTTCTTT. This encodes CASSLASWGGPNTEAFF.

This chain connects TRBV7-7 to TRBJ2-5, with a weak D call TRBD2 (5 bases). Trimming took 7 bases from V and 11 from J, leaving 32 bases between them. This CDR3 has 17 residues. Germline V gene sequence: CDR1 SSHAT, CDR2 FNYEAQ (reference sequence). Written as DNA, the CDR3 is TGTGCCAGCATCCCTATACAGAGGACTGTGATGACTTGGGAGCAGTACTTC. Translation: CASIPIQRTVMTWEQYF.

This chain links TRBV15 with TRBJ1-4, with D maybe TRBD1 (5 bases). This CDR3 contains 15 residues. Germline V gene data show CDR1 as LNHNV and CDR2 as YYDKDF (reference sequence). V lost 1 base and J lost 5, with 11 bases in between. CDR3 residues: CATSRGGGLNEKLFF. CDR3 nucleotides: TGTGCCACCAGCAGAGGGGGGGGACTGAATGAAAAACTGTTTTTT.

This chain connects TRBV6-6 to TRBJ2-3; 7 bases match TRBD2. The CDR3 runs to 15 residues. The V gene's germline CDR1 is MNHNY and CDR2 SVGAGI (reference sequence). Unmatched junction bases numbered 6, after V lost 6 bases and J lost 0 bases. The CDR3 region is CASSPSGVSTDTQYF. The CDR3 bases are TGTGCCAGCAGCCCCAGCGGGGTTAGCACAGATACGCAGTATTTT.

This clone was found a few times. The chain carries TRBV19 and TRBJ2-1; TRBD2 aligns across 12 bases. The CDR3 runs 16 residues. The germline gives CDR1 LNHDA, CDR2 SQIVND (reference sequence). The V and J ends lost 2 bases and 7 bases, in that order; junction bases with no gene match: 6. DNA for the CDR3: TGTGCCAGTAGTATATTGACTAGCGGGGGAACGAATGAGCAGTTCTTC. It encodes CASSILTSGGTNEQFF.